What follows are 31 T cell receptor beta chains derived from one specimen sequenced in a study of T cell responses to AZD1222 COVID-19 vaccine. Clones were sequenced by immunoSEQ multiplex PCR, and TCRdb holds only the in-frame ones, with some missing. The table lists 95,000 to 150,000 clones, about nine tenths of them singletons. The input for sequencing was peripheral blood, taken 28 days after the second AZD1222 dose. The receptors stem from an adult who received the AZD1222 COVID-19 vaccine.

This chain links TRBV27 with TRBJ1-1, with 8 bases aligning to TRBD1. CDR3 length equals 18 residues. J was trimmed by 5 bases and V by 5 bases; bases with no gene match: 19. CDR1 is MNHEY, CDR2 SMNVEV, per germline (reference sequence). CDR3 nucleotides: TGTGCCAGCAGTGCCCGGAGGGGCAGGGGGCTACTTTGGACTGAAGCTTTCTTT. Protein sequence: CASSARRGRGLLWTEAFF.

The chain carries TRBV19 and TRBJ2-5; 12 positions match TRBD1. Germline CDR1 is LNHDA and CDR2 is SQIVND (reference sequence). Trimming at V came to 5 bases and at J to 5 bases, leaving 6 bases not matched to a gene. This CDR3 is built from 15 residues. The CDR3 protein is CASSPGTGGMETQYF. The CDR3 DNA sequence: TGTGCCAGTAGTCCAGGGACAGGGGGCATGGAGACCCAGTACTTC.

The CDR3 nucleotides are TGTGCCAGCCGTCCGGAGGTAGGGGGCTCCTACGAGCAGTACTTC. This translates into CASRPEVGGSYEQYF. The chain couples TRBV28 to TRBJ2-7, with a weak D call TRBD1 (6 bases). CDR1 and CDR2 (germline): MDHEN, SYDVKM. The CDR3 spans 15 residues. V lost 8 bases, J lost 0 bases, and 17 bases lay in between. The full variable domain, completed using reference TRBV28 and TRBJ2-7, is DVKVTQSSRYLVKRTGEKVFLECVQDMDHENMFWYRQDPGLGLRLIYFSYDVKMKEKGDIPEGYSVSREKKERFSLILESASTNQTSMYLCASRPEVGGSYEQYFGPGTRLTVT.

This clone has a handful of counts. V and J are TRBV7-9 and TRBJ2-2; TRBD2 agrees at 10 bases. Germline lookup yields CDR1 SEHNR and CDR2 FQNEAQ (reference sequence). V lost 6 bases and J lost 4; bases outside the gene matches: 17. The CDR3 loop spans 19 amino acids. The CDR3 bases are TGTGCCAGCAGTCCCCATCAAGCGGGGGGGCCTAGGGTCACCGGGGAGCTGTTTTTT. Translation: CASSPHQAGGPRVTGELFF.

The CDR3 spells CAWNSVGSPLHF. CDR3 DNA: TGTGCCTGGAATTCCGTCGGTTCACCCCTCCACTTT. This chain uses TRBV30 with TRBJ1-6; no clear D. V was shortened by 4 bases and J by 9 bases, with 10 bases between the two germline ends. CDR3 length: 12 residues. Germline V gene sequence: CDR1 GTSNPN, CDR2 SVGIG (reference sequence).

The gene calls are TRBV6-5 and TRBJ1-6, with D possibly TRBD1 on 5 matching bases. Trimming shortened V by 8 bases and J by 10 bases, and 21 bases separated the two germline ends. Per germline, CDR1 MNHEY and CDR2 SVGAGI. The length of the CDR3 is 15 residues. CDR3 nucleotide sequence: TGTGCCAGCTACGGGCAGGGCCTTGTGAGGTCACCCCTCCACTTT. Translated, it gives CASYGQGLVRSPLHF.

The J gene is TRBJ1-1, the V gene TRBV18, with 7 bases matching TRBD1. The CDR3 consists of 13 residues. The J segment lost 6 bases and the V segment lost 3 bases, leaving 4 bases of the junction unmatched. Germline-derived CDR1 and CDR2 are KGHSH and LQKENI. CDR3 nucleotides: TGTGCCAGCTCACCGGACAGGCGTGCTGAAGCTTTCTTT. Protein sequence: CASSPDRRAEAFF.

The rearrangement joins TRBV18 to TRBJ1-1, with a tentative D call TRBD1 (6 bases). The germline V gene encodes CDR1 KGHSH and CDR2 LQKENI. Trimming took off 0 bases at V and 11 bases at J, with 13 bases between the two ends. This CDR3 is built from 13 residues. CDR3 in amino acids: CASSPPLQTGAFF. CDR3 coding DNA: TGTGCCAGCTCACCACCGCTTCAAACAGGGGCTTTCTTT. The entire variable domain, with the rest obtained from reference TRBV18 and TRBJ1-1, is as follows: NAGVMQNPRHLVRRRGQEARLRCSPMKGHSHVYWYRQLPEEGLKFMVYLQKENIIDESGMPKERFSAEFPKEGPSILRIQQVVRGDSAAYFCASSPPLQTGAFFGQGTRLTVV.

This chain uses TRBV6-5 with TRBJ2-5; D gene uncertain. Germline V gene lookup returns CDR1 MNHEY and CDR2 SVGAGI. Deletions cut 4 bases from V and 2 bases from J, with 11 bases between. This CDR3 contains 14 residues. The CDR3 DNA is TGTGCCAGCAGTTCACAGAGATCACAAGAGACCCAGTACTTC. Protein sequence: CASSSQRSQETQYF.

This chain connects TRBV3-1 (or the pseudogene TRBV3-2) to TRBJ1-6; D may be TRBD1 (5 bases). Germline assignment: CDR1 LGHDT and CDR2 YNNKEL (reference sequence). Trimming removed 3 bases at V and 7 bases at J, with 13 bases between. The CDR3 totals 15 residues. The CDR3 DNA reads TGTGCCAGCAGCCACGGTCAGGGCGAGAATTCACCCCTCCACTTT. Translating gives CASSHGQGENSPLHF.

The V call is TRBV24-1, the J call TRBJ1-3; D is ambiguous. The germline gives CDR1 KGHDR, CDR2 SFDVKD. The V gene lost 3 bases and the J gene lost 2 bases, with 4 bases spanning the gap. This CDR3 has 13 residues. As DNA, the CDR3 is TGTGCCACCAGTGATGACACTGGAAACACCATATATTTT. Protein: CATSDDTGNTIYF.

This clone was picked up one time. The gene calls are TRBV19 and TRBJ2-6; 10 bases line up with TRBD1. After removal of 10 bases from V and 2 bases from J, the junction contained 8 bases not matched to a gene. The CDR3 has 16 amino acids. Per the germline V gene, CDR1 is LNHDA and CDR2 is SQIVND (reference sequence). CDR3 amino acids: CATTSGTGAGANVLTF. The CDR3 region has the DNA TGTGCCACCACCTCCGGGACAGGGGCTGGGGCCAACGTCCTGACTTTC.

As DNA, the CDR3 is TGTGCCACCAGTGATTCCCTCGGGACTATGGGTAATGAGCAGTTCTTC. As protein: CATSDSLGTMGNEQFF. The chain links TRBV24-1 to TRBJ2-1; 7 nucleotides match TRBD2. The CDR3 sequence is 16 residues long. V was clipped by 2 bases and J by 7 bases; unmatched bases: 10. Germline V gene sequence: CDR1 KGHDR, CDR2 SFDVKD.

The V call is TRBV6-5, the J call TRBJ1-5; D gene uncertain. The germline V gene has CDR1 MNHEY and CDR2 SVGAGI. This CDR3 is 15 amino acids long. V lost 6 bases and J lost 6, with 18 bases in between. The CDR3 bases are TGTGCCAGCAGAGGTAGATTGGGTGGCGGTCAGCCCCAGCATTTT. Protein: CASRGRLGGGQPQHF.

The V and J genes are TRBV7-2 and TRBJ1-2; D is unresolved. Germline loops: CDR1 SGHTA, CDR2 FQGNSA. Between the trimmed V and J ends, which lost 1 base and 7 bases, there was a span of 13 bases. This CDR3 contains 14 residues. In nucleotides, the CDR3 is TGTGCCAGCAGCTTAGGCCCCGCGGGCGCTGGCTACACCTTC. Translating it yields CASSLGPAGAGYTF.

The gene calls are TRBV2 and TRBJ1-4; D ambiguous. This CDR3 comprises 15 residues. V lost 7 bases and J lost 0, with 12 bases in between. The germline V gene has CDR1 SNHLY and CDR2 FYNNEI. CDR3 sequence: CASTPDSATNEKLFF. The CDR3 bases are TGTGCCAGCACCCCGGACTCTGCAACTAATGAAAAACTGTTTTTT.

This clone has a handful of counts. The CDR3 region is CASSLEQPNTEAFF. DNA for the CDR3: TGTGCCAGCAGCTTAGAACAGCCGAACACTGAAGCTTTCTTT. The chain couples TRBV7-9 to TRBJ1-1, with D unclear. The CDR3 is made up of 14 amino acids. Germline assignment: CDR1 SEHNR and CDR2 FQNEAQ (reference sequence). Trimming pared 1 base from V and 1 base from J, leaving 7 bases between.

The chain's CDR3 is CASSPLSGAPGDTQYF. CDR3 DNA sequence: TGTGCCAGCAGCCCCCTTAGCGGGGCGCCCGGGGATACGCAGTATTTT. The chain recombines TRBV7-2 with TRBJ2-3; 8 bases align to TRBD2. Germline assignment: CDR1 SGHTA and CDR2 FQGNSA. V gave up 5 bases and J gave up 6 bases; unmatched junction bases: 13. The CDR3 is 16 amino acids.

The chain combines TRBV6-1 with TRBJ2-2; TRBD2 is a possible D gene (6 bases). Germline V gene lookup returns CDR1 MNHNS and CDR2 SASEGT. Trimming took 3 bases from V and 6 from J, leaving 17 bases between them. The CDR3 runs 16 residues. The CDR3 spells CASSDLGHPGAGELFF. CDR3 sequence (DNA): TGTGCCAGCAGTGATCTTGGACACCCGGGGGCCGGGGAGCTGTTTTTT.

V is TRBV2 and J is TRBJ2-1; perhaps TRBD2 as D (6 bases). V was pared by 4 bases and J by 5 bases, with 15 bases between. This CDR3 is built from 15 residues. Germline V gives CDR1 SNHLY, CDR2 FYNNEI. CDR3 bases: TGTGCCAGCAGTGGAGTCGGGGGAGCCCACAATGAGCAGTTCTTC. As protein: CASSGVGGAHNEQFF.

The rearrangement joins TRBV19 to TRBJ1-2; no reliable D call. Looked up from germline, CDR1 is LNHDA and CDR2 is SQIVND (reference sequence). The CDR3 spans 14 residues. The V gene lost 7 bases and the J gene lost 3 bases, with 15 bases spanning the gap. The CDR3 loop reads CASTAGQQHYGYTF. The CDR3 DNA reads as TGTGCCAGTACGGCGGGCCAGCAGCACTATGGCTACACCTTC.

The chain carries TRBV28 and TRBJ1-2; no clear D. The V and J ends lost 6 bases and 8 bases respectively, with 19 bases between them. Germline CDR1 is MDHEN and CDR2 is SYDVKM. This CDR3 spans 14 amino acids. The CDR3 protein is CASSLVGGSLGYTF. CDR3 DNA sequence: TGTGCCAGCAGCCTAGTAGGAGGTAGTCTGGGCTACACCTTC.

This clone appeared a few times. This chain uses TRBV11-3 with TRBJ2-7; 9 bases are a match to TRBD1. Per germline, CDR1 SGHNT and CDR2 YENEEA. This CDR3 comprises 14 residues. V shed 2 bases and J 6 bases; nucleotides not matched to a gene: 5. For the CDR3, the DNA is TGTGCCAGCAGCTTACGGACAGGGGTCGGCGAGCAGTACTTC. Translating it yields CASSLRTGVGEQYF.

The chain joins TRBV5-1 to TRBJ2-2; TRBD1 aligns across 7 bases. The CDR3 has 14 residues. V shed 3 bases, J shed 3 bases, and the junction held 2 bases outside the gene matches. The V gene's germline CDR1 is SGHRS and CDR2 YFSETQ. The CDR3 region has the DNA TGCGCCAGCAGCTGGGGACAGTACACCGGGGAGCTGTTTTTT. Its translation is CASSWGQYTGELFF.

The rearrangement uses TRBV5-4 and TRBJ1-6, with 7 positions matching TRBD1. This CDR3 region has 18 residues. Per the germline V gene, CDR1 is SGHNT and CDR2 is YYREEE (reference sequence). With V trimmed by 9 bases and J by 14 bases, 29 bases remained unmatched. The CDR3 DNA reads TGTGCCACTACTTCTTCTCGACAGGGCGGGCAATTGTCCAAGGCCCTCCACTTT. It yields the protein CATTSSRQGGQLSKALHF.

The chain links TRBV6-5 to TRBJ1-2; D is unclear. This CDR3 has 14 residues. Germline V gives CDR1 MNHEY, CDR2 SVGAGI. The V end lost 2 bases, the J end lost 1 base, and 8 bases lay between the germline ends. For the CDR3, the DNA is TGTGCCAGCAGTTACAGAGGAATTAACTATGGCTACACCTTC. It yields the protein CASSYRGINYGYTF.

V is TRBV7-9 and J is TRBJ1-2, with unresolved D. The CDR3 loop spans 14 amino acids. V lost 0 bases and J lost 0, with 5 bases in between. Germline CDR1 reads SEHNR; CDR2 reads FQNEAQ (reference sequence). CDR3: CASSLAMSNYGYTF. Written as DNA, the CDR3 is TGTGCCAGCAGCTTAGCGATGTCTAACTATGGCTACACCTTC. The full variable domain, in which reference TRBV7-9 and TRBJ1-2 provide the parts outside the CDR3, is DTGVSQNPRHKITKRGQNVTFRCDPISEHNRLYWYRQTLGQGPEFLTYFQNEAQLEKSRLLSDRFSAERPKGSFSTLEIQRTEQGDSAMYLCASSLAMSNYGYTFGSGTRLTVV.

The chain carries TRBV7-6 and TRBJ1-6; no firm D call. Trimming shortened V by 5 bases and J by 0 bases, and 11 bases separated the two germline ends. CDR1 is SGHVS and CDR2 is FNYEAQ in the germline V gene. This CDR3 comprises 16 residues. CDR3 nucleotide sequence: TGTGCCAGCAGCCCAGGTGGGAGCTCCTATAATTCACCCCTCCACTTT. Amino acid sequence: CASSPGGSSYNSPLHF.

The chain couples TRBV19 to TRBJ1-1, with TRBD1 identical over 7 bases. The germline V gene encodes CDR1 LNHDA and CDR2 SQIVND (reference sequence). V lost 5 bases, J lost 0 bases, and 12 bases stayed unmatched. The CDR3 spans 17 residues. CDR3 loop: CASSSWDRLFMNTEAFF. The DNA for the CDR3 is TGTGCCAGTAGTTCCTGGGACAGACTCTTTATGAACACTGAAGCTTTCTTT.

The rearrangement uses TRBV5-1 and TRBJ2-5; D uncertain. This CDR3 region has 14 residues. CDR1 SGHRS and CDR2 YFSETQ come from the germline V gene. V dropped 0 bases and J dropped 2 bases, with 8 bases sitting between them. CDR3: CASSLEGKQETQYF. CDR3 DNA sequence: TGCGCCAGCAGCTTGGAGGGAAAACAAGAGACCCAGTACTTC.

The chain employs TRBV6-2 or TRBV6-3 and TRBJ1-5, with 10 nucleotides matching TRBD1. From germline, CDR1 is MNHEY and CDR2 SVGEGT. The V segment lost 3 bases and the J segment 11 bases; nucleotides outside the gene matches: 7. This CDR3 has 14 residues. Here the CDR3 DNA reads TGTGCCAGCAGTTATCGGACAGGGGGATTCGCCCAGCATTTT. Amino acids: CASSYRTGGFAQHF.